Below, 2 T cell receptor beta chains from the same sample are listed, as sequenced in a study of molecular identifiers for immune sequencing clone quantification. TCRdb re-derived calls from the PCR reads in MiXCR, one entry per CDR3 protein. This sample has some 320,000 distinct CDR3 sequences, with 20% to 25% found just once. The sample consisted of naive CD8+ T cells from blood, with Jurkat cell RNA spiked in. Subset given: FACS-sorted CD8+CD4-CCR7+CD45RA+ naive T cells. The receptors shown here come from a human donor in good health. Some libraries in this study had Jurkat cell RNA spiked in.

The table lists this clonotype with many counts. This chain connects TRBV12-3 or TRBV12-4 to TRBJ2-7, with 8 bases that match TRBD1. The V segment lost 6 bases and the J segment 1 base; nucleotides outside the gene matches: 20. This CDR3 contains 19 residues. In nucleotides, the CDR3 is TGTGCCAGCAGCGGGGTGCGTGACAGGGGACGTTTCGATTCCTACGAGCAGTACTTC. It specifies CASSGVRDRGRFDSYEQYF.

As concerns this clonotype: Possible read error: a much larger clone is one base away. V gene TRBV4-1 combines with J gene TRBJ2-7; D perhaps matches TRBD1 (5 bases). The CDR3 totals 11 residues. CDR1 is MGHRA and CDR2 is YSYEKL in the germline V gene. The CDR3 DNA is TGCGCCAGCATCCAAGGGGACGAGCAGTACTTC. Translation: CASIQGDEQYF.